This is a list of T cell receptor beta chains from one sample in a study of blood T cells in healthy people across ages. TCRdb re-called the 5' RACE reads with MiXCR, one entry per CDR3 protein. The sample has 2 million or so distinct CDR3 sequences; roughly 49% are singletons. Sequencing was performed on blood. The receptor set was obtained from a woman aged 40 to 50 in good health. The CDR3 runs from the conserved cysteine through the conserved F or W. D genes are given only for firm matches. Only part of the rows carry a size: once, few, many, or a class if the clone is expanded.

D	V	J	size	DNA	CDR3
NA	TRBV20-1	TRBJ2-5	few	TGCAGTGCTAGACCTAGCGCTGAGACCCAGTACTTC	CSARPSAETQYF
NA	TRBV5-1	TRBJ1-4	NA	TGCGCCAGCAGTCTATTGCGGGGAATAGGGGAAAAACTGTTTTTT	CASSLLRGIGEKLFF
NA	TRBV20-1	TRBJ1-3	NA	TGCAGTGCTACCCCGGGCCCTCTAGCTGGAAACACCATATATTTT	CSATPGPLAGNTIYF
NA	TRBV29-1	TRBJ2-1	few	TGCAGCGTTGAAACACAAACGGAGGGGAATGAGCAGTTCTTC	CSVETQTEGNEQFF
TRBD2	TRBV4-1	TRBJ2-1	NA	TGCGCCAGCAGCCGGTCGACTAGCGGGGGGAACAATGAGCAGTTCTTC	CASSRSTSGGNNEQFF
NA	TRBV7-2	TRBJ2-1	NA	TGTGCCAGCAGCTTACTTCTAAATGATGAGCAGTTCTTC	CASSLLLNDEQFF
NA	TRBV18	TRBJ2-4	NA	TGTGCCAGCTCACCACCGAGGAGGGCTGGGGCCAAAAACATTCAGTACTTC	CASSPPRRAGAKNIQYF
NA	TRBV5-6	TRBJ2-7	NA	TGTGCCAGCAGCGCCGGTCTGCAGGAGCAGTACTTC	CASSAGLQEQYF
TRBD1	TRBV20-1	TRBJ2-1	NA	TGCAGTGCAGGGGACAGGGCTCTTGAGCAGTTCTTC	CSAGDRALEQFF
NA	TRBV10-3	TRBJ1-1	once	TGTGCCATCGGGGATTTAGCGGCCCCGAACACTGAAGCTTTCTTT	CAIGDLAAPNTEAFF
NA	TRBV9	TRBJ2-3	NA	TGTGTCAGCAGCGTAGTGGCAGATACGCAGTATTTT	CVSSVVADTQYF
NA	TRBV6-6	TRBJ2-6	NA	TGTGCCAGCAGTCTAAATCAGGCCTCTGGGGCCAACGTCCTGACTTTC	CASSLNQASGANVLTF
NA	TRBV12-3/TRBV12-4	TRBJ2-5	NA	TGTGCCAGCAGTCCCCGACAGGTCGAGACCCAGTACTTC	CASSPRQVETQYF
NA	TRBV7-9	TRBJ2-5	NA	TGTGCCAGCAGCTTAGACAACAGGAATATGTACTTC	CASSLDNRNMYF
NA	TRBV20-1	TRBJ2-3	NA	TGCAGTGCTGATCGGGCCCAGCGGGCGACAGATACGCAGTATTTT	CSADRAQRATDTQYF
NA	TRBV4-1	TRBJ2-1	NA	TGCGCCAGCAGCCCCCGACCCCCGGGGACCAATGAGCAGTTCTTC	CASSPRPPGTNEQFF
NA	TRBV7-2	TRBJ2-1	NA	TGTGCCAGCAGCTTAAGATTCAATGAGCAGTTCTTC	CASSLRFNEQFF
TRBD2	TRBV5-1	TRBJ2-5	once	TGCGCCAGCAGCTTGGACCCGGGACTAGCGGGGGCAGAGACCCAGTACTTC	CASSLDPGLAGAETQYF
TRBD2	TRBV6-6	TRBJ2-7	NA	TGTGCCAGCAGTTACTACCTAGCGGGGGACGAGCAGTACTTC	CASSYYLAGDEQYF
TRBD1	TRBV11-1	TRBJ2-7	NA	TGTGCCAGCAGCCGAGGGACAGCCTGCGAGCAGTACTTC	CASSRGTACEQYF
NA	TRBV4-3	TRBJ1-6	NA	TGCGCCAGCAGCCAAGTACTAGTTGATTCACCCCTCCACTTT	CASSQVLVDSPLHF
NA	TRBV6-5	TRBJ1-2	NA	TGTGACAAGACGAGGAATTATGGCTACACCTTC	CDKTRNYGYTF
NA	TRBV11-3	TRBJ2-1	NA	TGTGCCAGCAGCTTGGGGGGGCACTCCTACAATGAGCAGTTCTTC	CASSLGGHSYNEQFF
NA	TRBV12-3/TRBV12-4	TRBJ2-7	many	TGTGCCAGCACCCCGTGGGGGGCCTACGAGCAGTACTTC	CASTPWGAYEQYF
NA	TRBV27	TRBJ2-7	few	TGTGCCAGCAGCCCTTTTTTATCTGCCAGGGGGGGCGAGCAGTACTTC	CASSPFLSARGGEQYF
NA	TRBV20-1	TRBJ2-3	NA	TGCAGTGCTAGCATTACCCTACCACAGGAAGGCATCACAGATACGCAGTATTTT	CSASITLPQEGITDTQYF
NA	TRBV20-1	TRBJ2-7	few	TGCAGTGCTAGCAGGGAACCCTTCTACGAGCAGTACTTC	CSASREPFYEQYF
NA	TRBV7-2	TRBJ2-6	NA	TGTGCCAGCAGCTTAGACCGGCCTGGGGCCAACGTCCTGACTTTC	CASSLDRPGANVLTF
TRBD2	TRBV6-5	TRBJ2-7	NA	TGTGCCAGCAGTTACCGGACTAGCGGGGGGACCTACGAGCAGTACTTC	CASSYRTSGGTYEQYF
TRBD1	TRBV14	TRBJ2-5	NA	TGTGCCAGCAGGTACAGGGGGCGTACCCGATATCGGGGACAAGAGACCCAGTACTTC	CASRYRGRTRYRGQETQYF
NA	TRBV11-1	TRBJ2-3	NA	TGTGCCAGCAGCTCACGGGCCCCGCAGTATTTT	CASSSRAPQYF
NA	TRBV4-3	TRBJ1-2	many	TGCGCCAGCAGCCAAGACGGAAACTATGGCTACACCTTC	CASSQDGNYGYTF
NA	TRBV6-5	TRBJ2-1	NA	TGTGCCAGCAGTTACCACGCACAGGGCGCGAGAAATGAGCAGTTCTTC	CASSYHAQGARNEQFF
TRBD1	TRBV25-1	TRBJ1-2	NA	TGTGCCTGCCAGGACAGGGCCTGGTGTGGCTACACCTTC	CACQDRAWCGYTF
TRBD2	TRBV6-2/TRBV6-3	TRBJ2-7	NA	TGTGCCAGCAGTTACTCCTCGAGACTAGCTAACTACGAGCAGTACTTC	CASSYSSRLANYEQYF
TRBD2	TRBV27	TRBJ2-5	NA	TGTGCCAGCAATAATTTAGCGGGGAGCCAAGAGACCCAGTACTTC	CASNNLAGSQETQYF
TRBD2	TRBV7-8	TRBJ2-3	NA	TGTGCCAGCAGCTTGCCCCGGACTAGCGGAGATACGCAGTATTTT	CASSLPRTSGDTQYF
NA	TRBV12-3/TRBV12-4	TRBJ1-1	NA	TGTGCCAGCAGTTTAGCGGCCATCTTTGGGGCTTTCTTT	CASSLAAIFGAFF
NA	TRBV12-3/TRBV12-4	TRBJ1-2	few	TGTGCCAGCAGTTTGGGGGGTAAAAACTATGGCTACACCTTC	CASSLGGKNYGYTF
TRBD1	TRBV4-3	TRBJ1-4	NA	TGCGCCAGCAGCCATCGCCGGGACAGAATTAATGAAAAACTGTTTTTT	CASSHRRDRINEKLFF
TRBD1	TRBV27	TRBJ2-5	few	TGTGCCAGCAGGGGGACAGGGGGACGAGAGACCCAGTACTTC	CASRGTGGRETQYF
NA	TRBV7-6	TRBJ2-7	few	TGTGCCAGCAGTTTCACAGGGAGGCCCTCCTACGAGCAGTACTTC	CASSFTGRPSYEQYF
NA	TRBV27	TRBJ2-3	few	TGTGCCAGCAGTTTTACGGGGGATAGCACAGATACGCAGTATTTT	CASSFTGDSTDTQYF
NA	TRBV24-1	TRBJ2-1	NA	TGTGCCACGGAAGGGGGAGGGCTGAATGAGCAGTTCTTC	CATEGGGLNEQFF
NA	TRBV6-5	TRBJ2-1	few	TGTGCCAGCACCCGGGCGGCAGGTTATGAGCAGTTCTTC	CASTRAAGYEQFF
NA	TRBV7-2	TRBJ2-3	NA	TGTGCCAGCAGAGCCTCCGGGACTCAATTCACAGATACGCAGTATTTT	CASRASGTQFTDTQYF
TRBD2	TRBV4-3	TRBJ2-3	few	TGCGCCAGCAGCCTCACTAGCGGGAACACAGATACGCAGTATTTT	CASSLTSGNTDTQYF
TRBD1	TRBV12-3/TRBV12-4	TRBJ1-1	NA	TGTGCCAGCAGTTTAAAGGGGGCCGGAACTGAAGCTTTCTTT	CASSLKGAGTEAFF
TRBD1	TRBV28	TRBJ2-1	few	TGTGCCAGCAGTTCTTTGGGACAGGGTAGGGTCAATGAGCAGTTCTTC	CASSSLGQGRVNEQFF
TRBD2	TRBV20-1	TRBJ2-7	NA	TGCGGTGCTAGCCCACCTTGGGGGGGTAACTCCTACGAGCAGTACTTC	CGASPPWGGNSYEQYF
TRBD1	TRBV20-1	TRBJ1-2	NA	TGCAGTGCTAGACTAGACAGGGGGCCCCTCTATGGCTACACCTTC	CSARLDRGPLYGYTF